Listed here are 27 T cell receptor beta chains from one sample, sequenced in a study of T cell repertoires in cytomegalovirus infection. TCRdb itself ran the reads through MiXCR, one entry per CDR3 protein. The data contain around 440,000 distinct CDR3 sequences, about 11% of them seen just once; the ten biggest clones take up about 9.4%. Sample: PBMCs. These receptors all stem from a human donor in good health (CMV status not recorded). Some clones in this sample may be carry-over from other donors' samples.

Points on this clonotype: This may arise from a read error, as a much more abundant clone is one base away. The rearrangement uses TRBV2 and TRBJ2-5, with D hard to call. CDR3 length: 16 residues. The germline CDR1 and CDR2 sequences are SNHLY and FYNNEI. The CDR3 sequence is CTSSRAGPTTGETQYF. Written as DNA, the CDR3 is TGTACCAGCTCTAGGGCAGGCCCTACCACCGGGGAGACCCAGTACTTC.

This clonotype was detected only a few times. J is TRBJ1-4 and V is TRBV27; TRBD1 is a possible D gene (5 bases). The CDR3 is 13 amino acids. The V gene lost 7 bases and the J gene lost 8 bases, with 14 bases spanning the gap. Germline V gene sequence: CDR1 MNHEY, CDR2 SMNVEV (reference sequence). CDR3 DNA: TGTGCCAGCACGAAGGGGTTTGGGGAAAAACTGTTTTTT. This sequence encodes CASTKGFGEKLFF.

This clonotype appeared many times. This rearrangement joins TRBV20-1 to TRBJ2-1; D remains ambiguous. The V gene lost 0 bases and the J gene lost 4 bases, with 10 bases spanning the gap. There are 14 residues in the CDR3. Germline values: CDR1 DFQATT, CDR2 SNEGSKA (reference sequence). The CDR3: CSARDPREYNEQFF. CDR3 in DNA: TGCAGTGCTAGAGATCCCCGAGAATACAATGAGCAGTTCTTC.

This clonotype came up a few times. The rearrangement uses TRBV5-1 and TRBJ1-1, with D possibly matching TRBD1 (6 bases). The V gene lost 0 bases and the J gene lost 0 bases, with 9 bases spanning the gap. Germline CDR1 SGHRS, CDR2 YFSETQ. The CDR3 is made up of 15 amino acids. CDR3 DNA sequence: TGCGCCAGCAGCTTGGTTGGGGGCGTGAACACTGAAGCTTTCTTT. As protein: CASSLVGGVNTEAFF.

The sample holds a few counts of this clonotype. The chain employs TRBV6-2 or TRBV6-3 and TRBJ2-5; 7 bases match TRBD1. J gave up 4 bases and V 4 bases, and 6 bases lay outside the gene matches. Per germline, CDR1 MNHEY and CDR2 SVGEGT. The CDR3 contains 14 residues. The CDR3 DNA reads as TGTGCCAGCAGTTCAACGACAGGGTTAGAGACCCAGTACTTC. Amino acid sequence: CASSSTTGLETQYF.

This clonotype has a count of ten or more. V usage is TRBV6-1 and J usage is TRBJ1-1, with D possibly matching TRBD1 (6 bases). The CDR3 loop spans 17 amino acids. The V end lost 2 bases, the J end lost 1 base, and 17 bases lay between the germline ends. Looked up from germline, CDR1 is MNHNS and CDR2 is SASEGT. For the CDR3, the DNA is TGTGCCAGCAGTGAAATCGCCAAGGGGGGCCGGAACACTGAAGCTTTCTTT. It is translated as CASSEIAKGGRNTEAFF.

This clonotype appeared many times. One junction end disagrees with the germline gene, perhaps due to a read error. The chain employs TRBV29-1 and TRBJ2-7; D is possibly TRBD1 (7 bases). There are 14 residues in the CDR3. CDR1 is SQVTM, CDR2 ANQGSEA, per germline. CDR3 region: CSVEGGDRAYEQYF. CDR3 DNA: TGCAGCGTCGAAGGAGGGGACAGAGCCTACGAGCAGTACTTC.

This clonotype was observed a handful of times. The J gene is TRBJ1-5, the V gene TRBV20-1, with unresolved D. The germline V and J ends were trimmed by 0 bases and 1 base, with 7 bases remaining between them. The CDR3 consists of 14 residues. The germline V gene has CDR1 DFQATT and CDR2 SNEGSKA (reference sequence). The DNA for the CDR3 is TGCAGTGCTAGAGATGTCAGAAGCAATCAGCCCCAGCATTTT. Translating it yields CSARDVRSNQPQHF.

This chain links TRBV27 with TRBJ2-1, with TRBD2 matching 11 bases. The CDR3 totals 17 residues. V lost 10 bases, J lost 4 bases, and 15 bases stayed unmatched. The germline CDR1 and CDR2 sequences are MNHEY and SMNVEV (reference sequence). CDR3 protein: CATASPGLAVSYNEQFF. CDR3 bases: TGTGCCACCGCGTCCCCGGGACTAGCGGTATCTTACAATGAGCAGTTCTTC.

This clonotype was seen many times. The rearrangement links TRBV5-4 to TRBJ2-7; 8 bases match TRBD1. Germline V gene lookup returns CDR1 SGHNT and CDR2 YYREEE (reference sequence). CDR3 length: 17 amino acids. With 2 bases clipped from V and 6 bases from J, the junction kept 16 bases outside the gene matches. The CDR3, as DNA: TGTGCCAGCAGCTTCGCTCAAATCGGGACAGGAGAAGGCGAGCAGTACTTC. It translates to CASSFAQIGTGEGEQYF.

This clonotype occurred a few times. Here the CDR3 reads CASSPSGGDGDQCNQPQHF. CDR3 DNA: TGTGCCAGCAGCCCGTCGGGGGGGGACGGTGACCAATGCAATCAGCCCCAGCATTTT. This sequence joins TRBV5-6 and TRBJ1-5; a possible D gene is TRBD1 (5 bases). Germline loops: CDR1 SGHDT, CDR2 YYEEEE. Trimming took 4 bases from V and 2 from J, leaving 25 bases between them. This CDR3 is built from 19 residues.

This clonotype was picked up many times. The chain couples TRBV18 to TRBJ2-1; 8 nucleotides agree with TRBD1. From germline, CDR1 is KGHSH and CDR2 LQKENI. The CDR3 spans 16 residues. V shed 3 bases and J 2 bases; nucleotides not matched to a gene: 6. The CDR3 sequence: CASSPQGRGPYNEQFF. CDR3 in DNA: TGTGCCAGCTCACCCCAAGGCAGGGGGCCCTACAATGAGCAGTTCTTC.

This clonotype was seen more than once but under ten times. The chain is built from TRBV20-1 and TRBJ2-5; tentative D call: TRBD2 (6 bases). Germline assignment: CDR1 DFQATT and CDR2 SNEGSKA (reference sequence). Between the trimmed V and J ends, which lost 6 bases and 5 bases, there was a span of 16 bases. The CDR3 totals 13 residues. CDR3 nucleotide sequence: TGCAGTGCGGGCCAAGCTAGCGCGGAGACCCAGTACTTC. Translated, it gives CSAGQASAETQYF.

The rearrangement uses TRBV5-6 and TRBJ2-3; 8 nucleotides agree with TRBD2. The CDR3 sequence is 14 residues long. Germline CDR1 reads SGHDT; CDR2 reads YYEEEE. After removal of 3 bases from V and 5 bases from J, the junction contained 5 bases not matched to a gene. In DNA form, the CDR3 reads TGTGCCAGCAGCTCAGCGGGAGAAGGAGATACGCAGTATTTT. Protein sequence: CASSSAGEGDTQYF.

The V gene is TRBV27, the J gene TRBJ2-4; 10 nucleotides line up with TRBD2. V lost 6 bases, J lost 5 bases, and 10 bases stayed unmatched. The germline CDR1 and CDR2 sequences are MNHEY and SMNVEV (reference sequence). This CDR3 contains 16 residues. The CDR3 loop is CASSRITSGDQNIQYF. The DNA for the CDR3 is TGTGCCAGCAGCCGTATTACTAGCGGGGATCAAAACATTCAGTACTTC.

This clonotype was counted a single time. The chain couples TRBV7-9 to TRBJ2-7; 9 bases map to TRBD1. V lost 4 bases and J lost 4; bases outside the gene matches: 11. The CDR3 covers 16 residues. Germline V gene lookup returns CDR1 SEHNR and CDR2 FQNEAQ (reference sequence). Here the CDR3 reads CASSSGEDRGRYEQYF. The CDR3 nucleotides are TGTGCCAGCAGCTCGGGGGAGGACAGGGGTCGGTACGAGCAGTACTTC. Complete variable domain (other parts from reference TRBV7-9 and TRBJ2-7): DTGVSQNPRHKITKRGQNVTFRCDPISEHNRLYWYRQTLGQGPEFLTYFQNEAQLEKSRLLSDRFSAERPKGSFSTLEIQRTEQGDSAMYLCASSSGEDRGRYEQYFGPGTRLTVT.

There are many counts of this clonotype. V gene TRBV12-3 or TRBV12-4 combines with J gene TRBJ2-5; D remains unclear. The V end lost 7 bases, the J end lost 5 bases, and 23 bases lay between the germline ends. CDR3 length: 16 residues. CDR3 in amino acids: CASKSNRAGPSETQYF. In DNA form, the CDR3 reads TGTGCCAGCAAAAGCAATAGGGCCGGGCCTTCTGAGACCCAGTACTTC.

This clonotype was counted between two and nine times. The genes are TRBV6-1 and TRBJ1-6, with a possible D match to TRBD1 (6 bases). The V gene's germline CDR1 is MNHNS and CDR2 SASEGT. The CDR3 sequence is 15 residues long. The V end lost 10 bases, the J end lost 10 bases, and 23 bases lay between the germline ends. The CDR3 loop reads CATGPGGQGGSPLHF. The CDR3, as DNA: TGTGCCACCGGCCCTGGGGGGCAGGGAGGGTCACCCCTCCACTTT.

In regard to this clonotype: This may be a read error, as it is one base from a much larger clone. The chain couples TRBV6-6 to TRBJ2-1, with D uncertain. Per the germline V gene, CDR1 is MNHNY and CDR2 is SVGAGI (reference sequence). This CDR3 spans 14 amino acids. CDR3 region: CASSYRETYNVQFF. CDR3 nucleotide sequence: TGTGCCAGCAGTTACCGAGAAACATACAATGTGCAGTTCTTC.

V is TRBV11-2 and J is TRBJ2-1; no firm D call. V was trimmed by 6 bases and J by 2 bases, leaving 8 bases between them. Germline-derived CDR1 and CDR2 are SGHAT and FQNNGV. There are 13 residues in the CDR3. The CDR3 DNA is TGTGCCAGCAGTAACCCCCCCTACAATGAGCAGTTCTTC. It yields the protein CASSNPPYNEQFF.

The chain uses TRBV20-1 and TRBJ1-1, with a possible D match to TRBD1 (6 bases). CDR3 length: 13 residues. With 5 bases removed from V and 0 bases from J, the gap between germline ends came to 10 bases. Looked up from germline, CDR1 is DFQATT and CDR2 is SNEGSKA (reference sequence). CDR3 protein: CSAPGHLNTEAFF. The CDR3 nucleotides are TGCAGTGCTCCGGGACATCTGAACACTGAAGCTTTCTTT.

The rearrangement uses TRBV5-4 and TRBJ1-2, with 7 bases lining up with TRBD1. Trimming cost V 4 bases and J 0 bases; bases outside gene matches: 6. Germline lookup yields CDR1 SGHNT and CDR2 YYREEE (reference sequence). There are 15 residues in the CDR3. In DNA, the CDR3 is TGTGCCAGCAGCCCGGGGGGACAGTCTAACTATGGCTACACCTTC. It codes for CASSPGGQSNYGYTF.

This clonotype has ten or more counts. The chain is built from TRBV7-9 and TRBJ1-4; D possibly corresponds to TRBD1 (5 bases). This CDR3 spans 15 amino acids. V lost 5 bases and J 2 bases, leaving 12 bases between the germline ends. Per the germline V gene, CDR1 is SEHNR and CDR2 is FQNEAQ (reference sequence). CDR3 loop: CASSARPGTNEKLFF. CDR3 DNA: TGTGCCAGCAGCGCCCGTCCAGGGACTAATGAAAAACTGTTTTTT. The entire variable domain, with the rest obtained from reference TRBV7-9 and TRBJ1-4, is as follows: DTGVSQNPRHKITKRGQNVTFRCDPISEHNRLYWYRQTLGQGPEFLTYFQNEAQLEKSRLLSDRFSAERPKGSFSTLEIQRTEQGDSAMYLCASSARPGTNEKLFFGSGTQLSVL.

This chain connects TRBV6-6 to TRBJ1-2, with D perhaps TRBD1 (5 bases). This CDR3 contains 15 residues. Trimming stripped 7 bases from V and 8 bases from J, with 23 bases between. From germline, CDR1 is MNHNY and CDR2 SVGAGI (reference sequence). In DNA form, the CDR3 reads TGTGCCAGCACCCACGGGGCCTCCTTCGTTGGGGGCTACACCTTC. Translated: CASTHGASFVGGYTF.

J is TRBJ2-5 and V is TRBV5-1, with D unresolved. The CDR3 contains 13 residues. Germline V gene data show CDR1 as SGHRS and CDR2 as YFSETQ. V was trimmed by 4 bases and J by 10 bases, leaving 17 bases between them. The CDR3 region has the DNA TGCGCCAGCAGCCCCGTTGCGCGGAAGGTCCAGTACTTC. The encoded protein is CASSPVARKVQYF.

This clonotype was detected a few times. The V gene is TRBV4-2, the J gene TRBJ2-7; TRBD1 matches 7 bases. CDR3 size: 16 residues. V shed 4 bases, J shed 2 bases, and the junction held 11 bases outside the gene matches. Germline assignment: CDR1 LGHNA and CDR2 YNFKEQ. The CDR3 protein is CASSRPDRTGTYEQYF. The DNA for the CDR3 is TGTGCCAGCAGCCGACCGGATAGGACAGGAACCTACGAGCAGTACTTC.

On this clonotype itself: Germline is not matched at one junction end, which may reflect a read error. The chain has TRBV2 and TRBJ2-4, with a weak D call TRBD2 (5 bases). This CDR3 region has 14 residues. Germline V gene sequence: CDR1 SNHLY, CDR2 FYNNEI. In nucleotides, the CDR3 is TGTGCCAGCAGGAAGAGGGTAGCCAGAAACATTCAGTACTTC. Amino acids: CASRKRVARNIQYF.